This passage covers 26 T cell receptor beta chains from one sample sequenced in a study of shared clonotypes between healthy human individuals. Assay used: immunoSEQ multiplex PCR; TCRdb lists only in-frame clones, some missing. The sample contains some 2,100,000 clones, nearly 97% of which appear only once. The sample was naive CD4+ T cells sorted from blood. Subset: CD45RA+ positively selected. All receptors come from a man in his late teens or twenties in good health.

The CDR3 sequence: CASSPYVKGVGPHF. The CDR3 region has the DNA TGTGCCAGCAGTCCCTACGTGAAAGGTGTCGGGCCCCACTTT. The chain links TRBV27 to TRBJ1-6, with D uncertain. V was shortened by 5 bases and J by 18 bases, with 23 bases between the two germline ends. The V gene's germline CDR1 is MNHEY and CDR2 SMNVEV (reference sequence). This CDR3 has 14 amino acids.

This clone has just one count. V usage is TRBV5-8 and J usage is TRBJ2-3; 11 nucleotides match TRBD1. Germline trimming cut 0 bases from V and 3 bases from J; bases unmatched to any gene: 3. The CDR3 covers 16 residues. Germline lookup yields CDR1 SGHTS and CDR2 YDEGEE. The CDR3 loop is CASSLGTGGRTDTQYF. The CDR3 DNA is TGTGCCAGCAGCTTGGGGACAGGGGGCAGAACAGATACGCAGTATTTT.

This sequence joins TRBV19 and TRBJ1-5; D gene ambiguous. Trimming took off 1 base at V and 7 bases at J, with 8 bases between the two ends. Germline CDR1 is LNHDA and CDR2 is SQIVND (reference sequence). This CDR3 spans 13 amino acids. The CDR3 coding sequence is TGTGCCAGTAGTATAGCCCTGTGGCAGCCCCAGCATTTT. It yields the protein CASSIALWQPQHF.

The V gene is TRBV11-2, the J gene TRBJ1-3; D might be TRBD1 (5 bases). CDR1 and CDR2 from the germline V gene are SGHAT and FQNNGV. Trimming removed 5 bases from V and 0 bases from J, with 17 bases in between. The CDR3 runs to 17 residues. This CDR3 reads CASSAGGYRPSGNTIYF. CDR3 DNA sequence: TGTGCCAGCAGCGCGGGGGGGTACAGGCCCTCTGGAAACACCATATATTTT. Supplemented by reference TRBV11-2 and TRBJ1-3, the full variable domain reads EAGVAQSPRYKIIEKRQSVAFWCNPISGHATLYWYQQILGQGPKLLIQFQNNGVVDDSQLPKDRFSAERLKGVDSTLKIQPAKLEDSAVYLCASSAGGYRPSGNTIYFGEGSWLTVV.

The rearrangement links TRBV6-1 to TRBJ1-2, with 9 bases that match TRBD1. The V and J ends lost 10 bases and 4 bases, in that order; junction bases with no gene match: 10. CDR1 MNHNS and CDR2 SASEGT come from the germline V gene. The CDR3 runs to 14 residues. The CDR3 nucleotides are TGTGCCACCAGACGGACAGGGGAAGTCTATGGCTACACCTTC. The encoded protein is CATRRTGEVYGYTF.

V gene TRBV6-5 combines with J gene TRBJ1-4; D unclear. This CDR3 spans 14 amino acids. Germline V gene sequence: CDR1 MNHEY, CDR2 SVGAGI. The V end lost 6 bases, the J end lost 4 bases, and 12 bases lay between the germline ends. This chain's CDR3 is CASSSGRDNEKLFF. The CDR3 DNA sequence: TGTGCCAGCAGCTCCGGGAGAGATAATGAAAAACTGTTTTTT.

The chain links TRBV2 to TRBJ1-2; D may be TRBD1 (6 bases). The V end was cut by 6 bases, the J end by 3 bases, with 14 bases between. CDR1 is SNHLY and CDR2 is FYNNEI in the germline V gene. CDR3 length: 14 amino acids. In DNA form, the CDR3 reads TGTGCCAGCAGAACAAACAGGGACGACTATGGCTACACCTTC. Its translation: CASRTNRDDYGYTF.

CDR3 coding DNA: TGTGCCAGCAGCGGTGCGTCGGCGATCTGGCAGGCCCATGGCTACACCTTC. This gives the protein CASSGASAIWQAHGYTF. The chain has TRBV5-8 and TRBJ1-2; D is unclear. The CDR3 loop spans 17 amino acids. V shed 4 bases and J shed 6 bases, with 25 bases lying between them. In germline, CDR1 is SGHTS, CDR2 YDEGEE.

For this clone: The same CDR3 also results from other DNA sequences found in this sample. V is TRBV27 and J is TRBJ2-7, with a weak D call TRBD1 (5 bases). This CDR3 is 14 amino acids long. Germline V lookup: CDR1 MNHEY, CDR2 SMNVEV (reference sequence). V lost 4 bases to trimming and J lost 0 bases, with 10 bases between them. CDR3 loop: CASSYQGASYEQYF. CDR3 sequence (DNA): TGTGCCAGCAGTTACCAGGGTGCCTCCTACGAGCAGTACTTC.

The J gene is TRBJ1-1, the V gene TRBV7-9; TRBD1 agrees at 10 bases. Per germline, CDR1 SEHNR and CDR2 FQNEAQ (reference sequence). CDR3 length: 17 residues. The V segment lost 6 bases and the J segment 5 bases; nucleotides outside the gene matches: 15. CDR3 sequence reads: CASSSPGTGARVTEAFF. CDR3 nucleotides: TGTGCCAGCAGTTCTCCCGGGACAGGGGCAAGAGTGACTGAAGCTTTCTTT.

The V and J genes are TRBV25-1 and TRBJ1-6, with 7 bases identical to TRBD1. The CDR3 runs 15 residues. Germline V gene sequence: CDR1 MGHDK, CDR2 SYGVNS. V dropped 6 bases and J dropped 5; count of bases not matched to a gene: 7. The CDR3 sequence: CASSQWTGNNSPLHF. CDR3 DNA sequence: TGTGCCAGCAGCCAATGGACAGGCAATAATTCACCCCTCCACTTT.

J is TRBJ2-7 and V is TRBV6-5, with 10 bases fitting TRBD1. After removal of 6 bases from V and 3 bases from J, the junction contained 5 bases not matched to a gene. The CDR3 sequence is 14 residues long. Germline CDR1 and CDR2: MNHEY and SVGAGI. The CDR3 here is CASSQGQGIYEQYF. In nucleotides, the CDR3 is TGTGCCAGCAGCCAGGGACAGGGGATCTACGAGCAGTACTTC.

The chain combines TRBV7-2 with TRBJ2-5; possibly TRBD1 for D (7 bases). CDR3 length: 16 amino acids. Between the trimmed V and J ends, which lost 4 bases and 9 bases, there was a span of 24 bases. Looked up from germline, CDR1 is SGHTA and CDR2 is FQGNSA. CDR3 sequence: CASSSNPLGGGGSQYF. The CDR3 DNA reads TGTGCCAGCAGCTCCAACCCCCTAGGAGGAGGGGGCTCCCAGTACTTC.

The chain is built from TRBV12-5 and TRBJ2-7; perhaps D is TRBD1 or TRBD2 (6 bases each). The CDR3 spans 14 residues. CDR1 and CDR2 from the germline V gene are LGHNT and FRNRAP. The V end lost 7 bases, the J end lost 0 bases, and 13 bases lay between the germline ends. CDR3 DNA: TGTGCTAGTGCCCGAGGGGGAGGCTCCTACGAGCAGTACTTC. It is translated as CASARGGGSYEQYF.

The V and J genes are TRBV2 and TRBJ1-1; no definite D call. The CDR3 runs 11 residues. Trimming stripped 1 base from V and 8 bases from J, with 5 bases between. Germline values: CDR1 SNHLY, CDR2 FYNNEI. CDR3 coding DNA: TGTGCCAGCAGTGAAGTAGAAGAAGCTTTCTTT. Its protein product is CASSEVEEAFF. Variable domain in full (rest from reference TRBV2 and TRBJ1-1): EPEVTQTPSHQVTQMGQEVILRCVPISNHLYFYWYRQILGQKVEFLVSFYNNEISEKSEIFDDQFSVERPDGSNFTLKIRSTKLEDSAMYFCASSEVEEAFFGQGTRLTVV.

V gene TRBV6-1 combines with J gene TRBJ1-5, with D possibly matching TRBD1 (6 bases). Germline values: CDR1 MNHNS, CDR2 SASEGT. This CDR3 spans 15 amino acids. The germline V and J ends were trimmed by 5 bases and 5 bases, with 16 bases remaining between them. CDR3 DNA: TGTGCCAGCAGTACGACAGGAACTAAATATCAGCCCCAGCATTTT. Translation: CASSTTGTKYQPQHF.

The chain recombines TRBV28 with TRBJ2-5; D gene unclear. V lost 2 bases and J lost 5, with 15 bases in between. There are 15 residues in the CDR3. CDR1 and CDR2 (germline): MDHEN, SYDVKM. In nucleotides, the CDR3 is TGTGCCAGCAGTTTACCTGTTAGACTCAGCGAGACCCAGTACTTC. This sequence encodes CASSLPVRLSETQYF.

This sequence joins TRBV6-6 and TRBJ1-6; 8 bases are shared with TRBD1. The length of the CDR3 is 13 residues. Trimming at V came to 5 bases and at J to 11 bases, leaving 5 bases not matched to a gene. Looked up from germline, CDR1 is MNHNY and CDR2 is SVGAGI (reference sequence). CDR3 amino acids: CASSNGQGTPLHF. CDR3 DNA: TGTGCCAGCAGTAACGGACAGGGAACACCCCTCCACTTT.

The genes are TRBV19 and TRBJ2-2; perhaps TRBD2 as D (5 bases). V was cut by 3 bases and J by 4 bases, with 12 bases left in between. The CDR3 is 15 amino acids. Germline V gene data show CDR1 as LNHDA and CDR2 as SQIVND (reference sequence). This chain's CDR3 is CASSIERAVTGELFF. The CDR3, as DNA: TGTGCCAGTAGTATTGAGAGAGCGGTCACCGGGGAGCTGTTTTTT.

The chain uses TRBV5-6 and TRBJ2-5, with 9 bases identical to TRBD2. The junction had 4 bases not matched to a gene; V was cut back by 2 bases and J by 5 bases. The CDR3 loop spans 14 amino acids. Germline loops: CDR1 SGHDT, CDR2 YYEEEE. The CDR3 region has the DNA TGTGCCAGCAGCTTCCTAGCGGGACGGGAGACCCAGTACTTC. It encodes CASSFLAGRETQYF.

The chain employs TRBV7-9 and TRBJ1-5, with D hard to call. The germline V and J ends were trimmed by 1 base and 0 bases, with 13 bases remaining between them. The germline V gene has CDR1 SEHNR and CDR2 FQNEAQ (reference sequence). This CDR3 has 17 amino acids. CDR3: CASSLGAAEYSNQPQHF. The CDR3 DNA follows: TGTGCCAGCAGCTTAGGCGCGGCGGAATATAGCAATCAGCCCCAGCATTTT.

The genes are TRBV19 and TRBJ2-7; tentative D call: TRBD2 (6 bases). Germline CDR1 LNHDA, CDR2 SQIVND (reference sequence). V gave up 3 bases and J gave up 8 bases, with 11 bases separating them. The CDR3 totals 12 residues. The CDR3 protein is CASSIPEGQQYF. The CDR3 DNA reads as TGTGCCAGTAGTATTCCGGAGGGCCAGCAGTACTTC.

V is TRBV9 and J is TRBJ2-5, with 7 bases identical to TRBD2. The CDR3 extends over 15 amino acids. Germline V gene data show CDR1 as SGDLS and CDR2 as YYNGEE. V was clipped by 5 bases and J by 1 base; unmatched bases: 8. The DNA for the CDR3 is TGTGCCAGCAGTCACCAGGGAGGGAGCCAAGAGACCCAGTACTTC. As protein: CASSHQGGSQETQYF.

This sequence joins TRBV7-8 and TRBJ1-2; 7 bases fit TRBD1. Trimming took 5 bases from V and 8 from J; bases not matched to a gene: 8. Germline CDR1 SGHVS, CDR2 FQNEAQ. This CDR3 contains 13 residues. The CDR3: CASSPTTGYGYTF. CDR3 nucleotide sequence: TGTGCCAGCAGCCCAACGACAGGGTACGGCTACACCTTC.

This clone was counted once. The chain carries TRBV2 and TRBJ2-3; D is perhaps TRBD2 (6 bases). Trimming removed 7 bases from V and 0 bases from J, with 17 bases in between. This CDR3 has 16 amino acids. CDR1 SNHLY and CDR2 FYNNEI come from the germline V gene. CDR3 in amino acids: CASKPVREISTDTQYF. In DNA form, the CDR3 reads TGTGCCAGCAAACCTGTGCGGGAAATTAGCACAGATACGCAGTATTTT.

The chain employs TRBV6-6 and TRBJ2-7; tentatively, D is TRBD2 (5 bases). This CDR3 region has 13 residues. Germline-derived CDR1 and CDR2 are MNHNY and SVGAGI (reference sequence). With 8 bases removed from V and 2 bases from J, the gap between germline ends came to 13 bases. The CDR3 sequence: CASVGLVTYEQYF. CDR3 sequence (DNA): TGTGCCAGCGTAGGACTTGTCACCTACGAGCAGTACTTC.